The rows below give T cell receptor beta chains drawn from one sample of a study of identical twins. TCRdb reprocessed the 5' RACE reads with MiXCR, giving one entry per CDR3 protein. The data show roughly 490,000 distinct CDR3 sequences, 14% seen once. The sample was also reused in another study, on yellow fever vaccine responses in identical twins.

Input material: CD4+ T cells sorted from blood. Receptor source: a woman between 18 and 29 years old in good health. The CDR3 runs from the conserved cysteine through the conserved F or W. The D gene is left open where the match is weak. The size entry is marked missing in some rows and otherwise reads once, few, many or a size class.

d_gene | abundance | j_gene | v_gene | CDR3nt | CDR3aa
- | few | TRBJ2-2 | TRBV5-1 | TGCGCCAGCAGCTTCGGACAGCCCGCCGGGGAGCTGTTTTTT | CASSFGQPAGELFF
- | - | TRBJ1-3 | TRBV7-2 | TGTGCCAGCAGCTCATACCGGACGGATGGAAACACCATATATTTT | CASSSYRTDGNTIYF
TRBD2 | few | TRBJ2-7 | TRBV7-2 | TGTGCCAGCAGCATAGAAGCGGGAGCTTCCTACGAGCAGTACTTC | CASSIEAGASYEQYF
- | many | TRBJ2-2 | TRBV3-1 | TGTGCCAGCAGCCAAAAACTAGCTACCGGGGAGCTGTTTTTT | CASSQKLATGELFF
- | many | TRBJ2-5 | TRBV5-1 | TGCGCCAGCAGCTTGTACGGTGAACAAGAGACCCAGTACTTC | CASSLYGEQETQYF
TRBD2 | - | TRBJ2-3 | TRBV20-1 | TGCAGTGGGTCGGGGGGGATCCTCACAGATACGCAGTATTTT | CSGSGGILTDTQYF
- | - | TRBJ2-7 | TRBV5-4 | TGTGCCAGCAGCTTACGACATGGTTCCTACGAGCAGTACTTC | CASSLRHGSYEQYF
TRBD1 | - | TRBJ1-1 | TRBV6-1 | TGTGCCAGCAGTCCCCGGACAGGATTTAACACTGAAGCTTTCTTT | CASSPRTGFNTEAFF
TRBD2 | - | TRBJ2-7 | TRBV20-1 | TGCAGGGACCCCGGGACTAGGACTTCCTACGAGCAGTACTTC | CRDPGTRTSYEQYF
- | few | TRBJ2-7 | TRBV19 | TGTGCCACTAAGACGTTCTTGGGGGAGCAGTACTTC | CATKTFLGEQYF
- | - | TRBJ2-4 | TRBV5-6 | TGTGCCAGCAGCTTAAAACCCCGGGACAAGCGGAACATTCAGTACTTC | CASSLKPRDKRNIQYF
TRBD1 | - | TRBJ2-7 | TRBV5-1 | TGCGCCAGCAGCCCTGGGACAGGGTCTAACTACGAGCAGTACTTC | CASSPGTGSNYEQYF
- | few | TRBJ2-1 | TRBV6-2/TRBV6-3 | TGTGCCAGCAGTTGGGGGTACAATGAGCAGTTCTTC | CASSWGYNEQFF
- | - | TRBJ1-4 | TRBV7-2 | TGTGCCAGCAGCTCAGACAGTCTAATGAGGAAACTGTTTTTT | CASSSDSLMRKLFF
- | many | TRBJ2-1 | TRBV9 | TGTGCCAGCAGCCTCCGGCTAGGCTCCTACAATGAGCAGTTCTTC | CASSLRLGSYNEQFF
TRBD2 | once | TRBJ2-7 | TRBV20-1 | TGCAGTGCTAGGAAGCCCGGGACTAGCTGGATCTCCTACGAGCAGTACTTC | CSARKPGTSWISYEQYF
- | - | TRBJ2-2 | TRBV5-5 | TGTGCCAGCCGCGATACTAGGGGAAAAGGGACCGGGGAGCTGTTTTTT | CASRDTRGKGTGELFF
- | many | TRBJ2-2 | TRBV15 | TGTGCCACCAGCAGTGAACTCACCGGGGAGCTGTTTTTT | CATSSELTGELFF
- | few | TRBJ2-3 | TRBV28 | TGTGCCAGCAGTTCCCGTTCAGACGGGAAAGATACGCAGTATTTT | CASSSRSDGKDTQYF
TRBD2 | many | TRBJ2-7 | TRBV5-1 | TGCGCCAGCAGCTTGGCCCCCCTAGCGGGGGGAACCTACGAGCAGTACTTC | CASSLAPLAGGTYEQYF
TRBD1 | few | TRBJ2-7 | TRBV7-3 | TGTGCCAGCAGCCCGGACAGGGGGAACGAGCAGTACTTC | CASSPDRGNEQYF
TRBD2 | many | TRBJ2-1 | TRBV5-1 | TGCGCCAGCAGCCCGGAGCGGGGCGCCTACAATGAGCAGTTCTTC | CASSPERGAYNEQFF
- | - | TRBJ1-2 | TRBV5-1 | TGCGCCAGCAGCTTGGTAACAGGCAACTTTGGCTACACCTTC | CASSLVTGNFGYTF
- | few | TRBJ1-1 | TRBV20-1 | TGCAGTGCTACGGACAGACCTGAAGCTTTCTTT | CSATDRPEAFF
- | few | TRBJ2-2 | TRBV2 | TGTGCCAGCAGTGCCGACAGTTACACCGGGGAGCTGTTTTTT | CASSADSYTGELFF
TRBD2 | - | TRBJ2-7 | TRBV20-1 | TGCAGTGCTGGGACTAGCGGGGGGAACTACGAGCAGTACTTC | CSAGTSGGNYEQYF
TRBD1 | few | TRBJ2-5 | TRBV5-1 | TGCGCCAGCAGCAAAGGACAGGGAACGGAGACCCAGTACTTC | CASSKGQGTETQYF
TRBD2 | - | TRBJ2-1 | TRBV3-1 | TGTGCCAGCAGCCAAGTGTTGAGTTCGGGAGGTGCCTACAATGAGCAGTTCTTC | CASSQVLSSGGAYNEQFF
- | - | TRBJ1-3 | TRBV7-9 | TGTGCCAGCAGCGACCGGACCCGCGAATCTGGAAACACCATATATTTT | CASSDRTRESGNTIYF
- | - | TRBJ2-1 | TRBV3-1 | TGTGCCAGCAGCCAAGTTCAAGGGTCTGGTGAGCAGTTCTTC | CASSQVQGSGEQFF
- | - | TRBJ2-2 | TRBV7-9 | TGTGCCAGCAGCCCGTGGACAAACACCGGGGAGCTGTTTTTT | CASSPWTNTGELFF
TRBD1 | - | TRBJ1-5 | TRBV12-3/TRBV12-4 | TGTGCCAGCAGTCCGCCGGGACAGAGGAATCAGCCCCAGCATTTT | CASSPPGQRNQPQHF
TRBD1 | few | TRBJ2-7 | TRBV2 | TGTGCCAGCAGGGCACAGGGGATTAGGGGCGAGCAGTACTTC | CASRAQGIRGEQYF
TRBD1 | few | TRBJ2-7 | TRBV6-5 | TGTGCCAGCAGTTACGGGACAGGGTTCTACGAGCAGTACTTC | CASSYGTGFYEQYF
TRBD2 | - | TRBJ2-1 | TRBV15 | TGTGCCACAAGGGGACTAGCGGGGAGAAATGAGCAGTTCTTC | CATRGLAGRNEQFF
- | - | TRBJ2-1 | TRBV6-5 | TGTGCCAGCAGTTACACCCCCCCAGGGGACTATGAGCAGTTCTTC | CASSYTPPGDYEQFF
- | few | TRBJ2-1 | TRBV12-3/TRBV12-4 | TGTGCCAGCAGACTTGGGACCCCCGCGGGGAATGAGCAGTTCTTC | CASRLGTPAGNEQFF
- | - | TRBJ2-5 | TRBV24-1 | TGTGCCACCAGTGACCCCAGGGCTGCAGAGAAGACCCAGTACTTC | CATSDPRAAEKTQYF
TRBD1 | - | TRBJ1-4 | TRBV28 | TGTGCCAGCACCCATGACAGGGGGAGGGAAAAACTGTTTTTT | CASTHDRGREKLFF
TRBD2 | - | TRBJ2-5 | TRBV20-1 | TGCAGTGCTATGGAGGGACTAACCCAAGAGACCCAGTACTTC | CSAMEGLTQETQYF
TRBD2 | many | TRBJ2-5 | TRBV9 | TGTGCCAGCAGCGTGGCGGCTAGCGGGGGACAAGAGACCCAGTACTTC | CASSVAASGGQETQYF
TRBD2 | - | TRBJ2-1 | TRBV28 | TGTGCCAGCAGTTTCTTAGCGGGGGGGCCTGGTGAGCAGTTCTTC | CASSFLAGGPGEQFF
- | - | TRBJ1-1 | TRBV7-2 | TGTGCCAGCAGGATGGCGGGAAGTGCCACTGAAGCTTTCTTT | CASRMAGSATEAFF
- | few | TRBJ2-3 | TRBV10-3 | TGTGCCATCAGTGAGTCGGGACTGAGCACAGATACGCAGTATTTT | CAISESGLSTDTQYF
TRBD1 | - | TRBJ2-3 | TRBV7-7 | TGTGCTAGCAGCCGAGGACAGGACCGCACAGATACGCAGTATTTT | CASSRGQDRTDTQYF
TRBD1 | few | TRBJ2-1 | TRBV2 | TGTGCCAACGCCCAGGGCAGGGGGAGCAATGAGCAGTTCTTC | CANAQGRGSNEQFF
- | many | TRBJ2-7 | TRBV28 | TGTGCCAGCAGTAGCGGGACAGCGTCCTCCTACGAGCAGTACTTC | CASSSGTASSYEQYF
- | - | TRBJ2-7 | TRBV6-2/TRBV6-3 | TGTGCCAGCGGAAAGACAGGAACCTTCCCCTACGAGCAGTACTTC | CASGKTGTFPYEQYF
- | - | TRBJ2-4 | TRBV5-4 | TGTGCCAGCAGCCCACAGGGCGCGGACATTCAGTACTTC | CASSPQGADIQYF